Below are 21 T cell receptor beta chains sequenced from a single sample in a study of a mutant IDH1 vaccine in newly diagnosed glioma. No antigen has been assigned to these receptors. The table came from immunoSEQ multiplex PCR; TCRdb's copy has only in-frame clones and leaves some out. This table has some 50,000 clones, around 60% appearing once. Time point noted: week 47, end of study. One vaccine dose held 300 ug of mutant IDH1 20-mer peptide and came with topical imiquimod. The material sequenced was peripheral blood mononuclear cells (PBMCs), taken from a glioma patient whose treatment included an IDH1 peptide vaccine. These receptors were obtained from a man in his forties or fifties with glioma. Some clones in this sample may be carry-over from other donors' samples.

The V call is TRBV30, the J call TRBJ2-5; tentative D call: TRBD2 (5 bases). The CDR3 totals 13 residues. The germline V gene encodes CDR1 GTSNPN and CDR2 SVGIG (reference sequence). The ends were cut back, 8 bases at V and 1 base at J, with 14 bases in the middle. The CDR3, as DNA: TGTGCCGGACTTAGACACCTCCAAGAGACCCAGTACTTC. Protein: CAGLRHLQETQYF.

This clone was observed a single time. This rearrangement joins TRBV6-1 to TRBJ2-3, with TRBD1 identical over 7 bases. After removal of 2 bases from V and 6 bases from J, the junction contained 8 bases not matched to a gene. This CDR3 is 15 amino acids long. The V gene's germline CDR1 is MNHNS and CDR2 SASEGT. In nucleotides, the CDR3 is TGTGCCAGCAGTGAACGGCAGGGGGTTAAGGATACGCAGTATTTT. It codes for CASSERQGVKDTQYF.

This clone appeared many times. The chain couples TRBV5-1 to TRBJ1-4; 7 bases are shared with TRBD1. This CDR3 is 14 amino acids long. V was clipped by 2 bases and J by 8 bases; unmatched bases: 6. The germline gives CDR1 SGHRS, CDR2 YFSETQ. This chain's CDR3 is CASSLQGLREKLFF. In nucleotides, the CDR3 is TGCGCCAGCAGCTTACAGGGGCTTAGGGAAAAACTGTTTTTT. Based on the CDR3 plus reference TRBV5-1 and TRBJ1-4, the full variable domain is KAGVTQTPRYLIKTRGQQVTLSCSPISGHRSVSWYQQTPGQGLQFLFEYFSETQRNKGNFPGRFSGRQFSNSRSEMNVSTLELGDSALYLCASSLQGLREKLFFGSGTQLSVL.

V is TRBV5-1 and J is TRBJ1-1; D is uncertain. This CDR3 comprises 14 residues. Germline lookup yields CDR1 SGHRS and CDR2 YFSETQ. V was trimmed by 1 base and J by 3 bases, leaving 10 bases between them. The CDR3, as DNA: TGCGCCAGCAGCTTGAGAATTGGGGACACTGAAGCTTTCTTT. Encoded protein: CASSLRIGDTEAFF. Supplemented by reference TRBV5-1 and TRBJ1-1, the full variable domain reads KAGVTQTPRYLIKTRGQQVTLSCSPISGHRSVSWYQQTPGQGLQFLFEYFSETQRNKGNFPGRFSGRQFSNSRSEMNVSTLELGDSALYLCASSLRIGDTEAFFGQGTRLTVV.

The chain carries TRBV18 and TRBJ1-4; no definite D call. Trimming shortened V by 2 bases and J by 5 bases, and 9 bases separated the two germline ends. CDR1 is KGHSH, CDR2 LQKENI, per germline. This CDR3 comprises 14 residues. CDR3 coding DNA: TGTGCCAGCTCACCAGTACCGCAAAATGAAAAACTGTTTTTT. It yields the protein CASSPVPQNEKLFF.

This clone was counted between two and nine times. The chain carries TRBV1 and TRBJ2-2; the table's D call, TRBD2, was not checked against the DNA. TRBV1 is deemed a pseudogene. This CDR3 comprises 18 residues. This chain's CDR3 is CTSSQDRGLAGDPGELFF. The CDR3 coding sequence is TGCACCAGCAGCCAAGATCGTGGACTAGCGGGGGACCCCGGGGAGCTGTTTTTT.

The gene calls are TRBV18 and TRBJ1-2; D unresolved. The CDR3 spans 11 residues. The V end was cut by 4 bases, the J end by 6 bases, with 6 bases between. The V gene's germline CDR1 is KGHSH and CDR2 LQKENI. The CDR3 DNA follows: TGTGCCAGCTCACGGCAGGATGGCTACACCTTC. As protein: CASSRQDGYTF.

The V and J genes are TRBV9 and TRBJ2-1; TRBD2 is a possible D gene (6 bases). The V gene lost 2 bases and the J gene lost 1 base, with 7 bases spanning the gap. The germline gives CDR1 SGDLS, CDR2 YYNGEE. The CDR3 runs 14 residues. This CDR3 is CASSVGGSYNEQFF. The CDR3 DNA reads as TGTGCCAGCAGCGTGGGGGGATCCTACAATGAGCAGTTCTTC.

The chain uses TRBV7-9 and TRBJ2-3; the match to TRBD2 covers 7 bases. Germline CDR1 reads SEHNR; CDR2 reads FQNEAQ (reference sequence). The junction had 4 bases not matched to a gene; V was cut back by 1 base and J by 0 bases. The CDR3 is 16 amino acids. CDR3 sequence reads: CASSLVLAASTDTQYF. CDR3 bases: TGTGCCAGCAGCTTAGTCCTAGCGGCTAGCACAGATACGCAGTATTTT.

A few counts support this clone. The chain joins TRBV28 to TRBJ2-7, with 7 bases identical to TRBD1. The V gene's germline CDR1 is MDHEN and CDR2 SYDVKM. V lost 6 bases and J lost 3; bases outside the gene matches: 5. The CDR3 spans 13 residues. CDR3: CASRATGFYEQYF. The CDR3 nucleotides are TGTGCCAGCAGAGCGACAGGGTTCTACGAGCAGTACTTC.

This clone was detected only a few times. This chain connects TRBV27 to TRBJ1-6; D gene unclear. CDR3 size: 14 residues. Trimming left V 3 bases short and J 5 bases short, with 8 bases between. In germline, CDR1 is MNHEY, CDR2 SMNVEV (reference sequence). In nucleotides, the CDR3 is TGTGCCAGCAGTTTCAGGCCTAATAATTCACCCCTCCACTTT. It codes for CASSFRPNNSPLHF.

The chain employs TRBV4-2 and TRBJ2-6, with D tentatively TRBD1 (5 bases). This CDR3 spans 15 amino acids. Germline V lookup: CDR1 LGHNA, CDR2 YNFKEQ. The V gene lost 3 bases and the J gene lost 1 base, with 7 bases spanning the gap. The CDR3 spells CASSQGLSGANVLTF. In nucleotides, the CDR3 is TGTGCCAGCAGCCAGGGGCTGTCTGGGGCCAACGTCCTGACTTTC.

This clone was counted between two and nine times. V gene TRBV13 combines with J gene TRBJ1-2, with D tentatively TRBD1 (6 bases). The CDR3 contains 14 residues. Trimming removed 5 bases from V and 8 bases from J, with 18 bases in between. CDR1 is PRHDT, CDR2 FYEKMQ, per germline (reference sequence). In DNA, the CDR3 is TGTGCCAGCAGCCTATCCGGGACACGAGAGGGCTACACCTTC. Translation: CASSLSGTREGYTF.

This chain uses TRBV2 with TRBJ1-3; D is ambiguous. The germline V and J ends were trimmed by 11 bases and 2 bases, with 16 bases remaining between them. The CDR3 is made up of 14 amino acids. Germline V gene data show CDR1 as SNHLY and CDR2 as FYNNEI. The CDR3 sequence: CASGRLSAGNTIYF. The DNA for the CDR3 is TGTGCCTCCGGGCGGCTGTCGGCTGGAAACACCATATATTTT.

The chain carries TRBV2 and TRBJ1-3; no definite D call. The V gene's germline CDR1 is SNHLY and CDR2 FYNNEI. This CDR3 has 15 residues. Trimming stripped 3 bases from V and 0 bases from J, with 9 bases between. CDR3 sequence (DNA): TGTGCCAGCAGTGATGTTCGGAGCTCTGGAAACACCATATATTTT. It yields the protein CASSDVRSSGNTIYF. Together with reference TRBV2 and TRBJ1-3, the CDR3 gives the full variable domain: EPEVTQTPSHQVTQMGQEVILRCVPISNHLYFYWYRQILGQKVEFLVSFYNNEISEKSEIFDDQFSVERPDGSNFTLKIRSTKLEDSAMYFCASSDVRSSGNTIYFGEGSWLTVV.

This rearrangement joins TRBV5-1 to TRBJ1-3; a possible D gene is TRBD1 (5 bases). V was clipped by 4 bases and J by 3 bases, with 8 bases between them. The CDR3 loop spans 13 amino acids. Germline CDR1 is SGHRS and CDR2 is YFSETQ. CDR3 sequence: CASSPGSGNTIYF. The CDR3 DNA follows: TGCGCCAGCAGCCCAGGGAGTGGAAACACCATATATTTT.

J is TRBJ1-6 and V is TRBV5-5, with TRBD1 as a possible D gene (5 bases). V was pared by 3 bases and J by 0 bases, with 16 bases between. The CDR3 spans 18 residues. Germline CDR1 SGHKS, CDR2 YYEKEE (reference sequence). DNA of the CDR3: TGTGCCAGCAGCTCCCGACTCGGGGGGAGCTCCTATAATTCACCCCTCCACTTT. Translation: CASSSRLGGSSYNSPLHF.

This clone was detected only once. This sequence joins TRBV6-5 and TRBJ2-7; maybe TRBD2 (5 bases). Trimming cost V 1 base and J 3 bases, with 16 bases left between them. From germline, CDR1 is MNHEY and CDR2 SVGAGI. There are 16 residues in the CDR3. The CDR3 here is CASSYFQGEGYYEQYF. The CDR3 DNA sequence: TGTGCCAGCAGTTACTTCCAAGGTGAGGGTTACTACGAGCAGTACTTC.

This clone has more than one count but fewer than ten. The chain joins TRBV7-9 to TRBJ2-7; no clear D. The CDR3 runs 15 residues. Between the trimmed V and J ends, which lost 3 bases and 5 bases, there was a span of 17 bases. In germline, CDR1 is SEHNR, CDR2 FQNEAQ (reference sequence). The chain's CDR3 is CASSFGPEKTHEQYF. The CDR3 region has the DNA TGTGCCAGCAGCTTCGGGCCGGAAAAAACCCACGAGCAGTACTTC.

V gene TRBV10-2 combines with J gene TRBJ1-5; D perhaps matches TRBD1 (6 bases). Deletions cut 4 bases from V and 4 bases from J, with 11 bases between. This CDR3 comprises 14 residues. Germline V lookup: CDR1 WSHSY, CDR2 SAAADI. The CDR3 is CASSGGGRNQPQHF. Here the CDR3 DNA reads TGCGCCAGCAGTGGAGGGGGGCGAAATCAGCCCCAGCATTTT.

This chain links TRBV7-9 with TRBJ1-6; D is unclear. The CDR3 spans 17 residues. V lost 3 bases to trimming and J lost 7 bases, with 19 bases between them. Per the germline V gene, CDR1 is SEHNR and CDR2 is FQNEAQ (reference sequence). CDR3 DNA: TGTGCCAGCAGCTTCTTATGGGCCGACGAAGGGAATTCACCCCTCCACTTT. It codes for CASSFLWADEGNSPLHF.